There are a few counts of the clone carrying this T cell receptor beta chain. Its antigen is not identified. This sample was included in a study of PD-L1 blockade in urothelial cancer. About the study: Patients began atezolizumab, 1,200 mg intravenously every 3 weeks, in the mid-2010s. Patients had undergone 0 to 3 prior chemotherapy regimens.

Assay used: immunoSEQ multiplex PCR; TCRdb lists only in-frame clones, some missing. The data show more than 85,000 clones, about 90% seen once. General study points: Pretreatment peripheral blood TCR clonality that fell below the median predicted better survival among the patients studied.

Locally advanced or metastatic urothelial carcinoma affected all patients. This TCR was sampled from a woman aged 80 or older with urothelial cancer. The sequencing here drew on PBMCs, taken around atezolizumab (anti-PD-L1) treatment.

CDR3 nucleotide sequence: TGTGCCAGCAGCACCGGGACACCCAGGTACGAGCAGTACTTC. It translates to CASSTGTPRYEQYF. The rearrangement links TRBV28 to TRBJ2-7, with D perhaps TRBD1 (6 bases). This CDR3 is built from 14 residues. Trimming took 6 bases from V and 4 from J, leaving 16 bases between them. CDR1 and CDR2 from the germline V gene are MDHEN and SYDVKM.